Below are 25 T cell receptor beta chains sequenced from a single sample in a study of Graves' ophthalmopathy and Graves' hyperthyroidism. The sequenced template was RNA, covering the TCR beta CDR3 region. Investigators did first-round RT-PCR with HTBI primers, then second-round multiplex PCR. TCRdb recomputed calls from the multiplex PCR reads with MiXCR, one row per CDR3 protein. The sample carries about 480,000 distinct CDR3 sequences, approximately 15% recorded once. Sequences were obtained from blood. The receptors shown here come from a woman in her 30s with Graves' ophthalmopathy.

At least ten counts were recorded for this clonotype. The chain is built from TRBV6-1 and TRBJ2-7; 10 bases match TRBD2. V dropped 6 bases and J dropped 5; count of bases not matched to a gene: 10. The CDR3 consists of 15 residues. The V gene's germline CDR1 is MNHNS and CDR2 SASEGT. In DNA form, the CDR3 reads TGTGCCAGCAGCAGAATAGCGGGGGGTCTCGACGAGCAGTACTTC. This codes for CASSRIAGGLDEQYF.

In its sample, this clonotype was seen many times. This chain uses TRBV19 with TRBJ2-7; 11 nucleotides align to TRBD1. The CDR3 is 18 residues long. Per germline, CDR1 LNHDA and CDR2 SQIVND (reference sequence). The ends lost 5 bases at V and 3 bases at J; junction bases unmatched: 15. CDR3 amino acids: CASSFQSLGQGVIYEQYF. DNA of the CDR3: TGTGCCAGTAGTTTCCAATCCCTGGGACAGGGGGTTATCTACGAGCAGTACTTC.

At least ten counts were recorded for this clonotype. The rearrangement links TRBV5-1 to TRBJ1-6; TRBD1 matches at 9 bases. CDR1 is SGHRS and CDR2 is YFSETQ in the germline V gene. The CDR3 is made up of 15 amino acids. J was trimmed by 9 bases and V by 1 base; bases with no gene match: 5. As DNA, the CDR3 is TGCGCCAGCAGCTTGCGTCGGGACAGGGCTTCACCCCTCCACTTT. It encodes CASSLRRDRASPLHF.

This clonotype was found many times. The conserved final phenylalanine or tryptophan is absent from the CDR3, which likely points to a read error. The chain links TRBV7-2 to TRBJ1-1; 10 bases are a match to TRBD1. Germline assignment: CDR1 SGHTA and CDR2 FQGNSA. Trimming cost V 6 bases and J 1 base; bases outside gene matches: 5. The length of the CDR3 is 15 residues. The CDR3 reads CASRRQGAGNTEAFV. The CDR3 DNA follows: TGTGCCAGCAGGCGACAGGGGGCAGGGAACACTGAAGCTTTCGTT.

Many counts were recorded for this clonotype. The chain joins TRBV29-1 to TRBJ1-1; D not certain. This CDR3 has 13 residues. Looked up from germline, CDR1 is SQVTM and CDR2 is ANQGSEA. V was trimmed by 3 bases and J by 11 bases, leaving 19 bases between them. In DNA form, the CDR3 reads TGCAGCGTTGAGGGTGACACCGGACGTGGGGCTTTCTTT. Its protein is CSVEGDTGRGAFF. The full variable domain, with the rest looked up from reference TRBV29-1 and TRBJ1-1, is SAVISQKPSRDICQRGTSLTIQCQVDSQVTMMFWYRQQPGQSLTLIATANQGSEATYESGFVIDKFPISRPNLTFSTLTVSNMSPEDSSIYLCSVEGDTGRGAFFGQGTRLTVV.

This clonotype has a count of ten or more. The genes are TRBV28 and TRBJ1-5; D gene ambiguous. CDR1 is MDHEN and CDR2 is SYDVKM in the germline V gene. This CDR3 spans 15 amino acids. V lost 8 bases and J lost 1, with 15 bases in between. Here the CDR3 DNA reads TGTGCCAGCTCCCGTTTATCAGGCAGCAATCAGCCCCAGCATTTT. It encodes CASSRLSGSNQPQHF.

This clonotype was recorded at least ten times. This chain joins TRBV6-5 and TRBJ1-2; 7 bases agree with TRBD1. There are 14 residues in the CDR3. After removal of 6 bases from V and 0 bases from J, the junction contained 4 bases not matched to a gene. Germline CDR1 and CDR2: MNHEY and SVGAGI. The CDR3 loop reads CASRGQGANYGYTF. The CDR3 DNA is TGTGCCAGCAGAGGGCAGGGGGCTAACTATGGCTACACCTTC.

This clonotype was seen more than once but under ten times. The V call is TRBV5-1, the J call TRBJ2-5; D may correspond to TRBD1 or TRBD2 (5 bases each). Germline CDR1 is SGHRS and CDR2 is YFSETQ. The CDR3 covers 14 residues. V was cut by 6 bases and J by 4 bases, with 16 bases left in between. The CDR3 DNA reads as TGCGCCAGCATCCGGGAAGGGGTAGGAGAGACCCAGTACTTC. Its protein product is CASIREGVGETQYF.

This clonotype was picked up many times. The chain's CDR3 is CASSIGTGLRNSPLHF. The CDR3 coding sequence is TGTGCCAGCAGTATCGGGACAGGCCTCCGGAATTCACCCCTCCACTTT. The V call is TRBV6-2 or TRBV6-3, the J call TRBJ1-6; TRBD1 matches at 8 bases. The CDR3 contains 16 residues. Looked up from germline, CDR1 is MNHEY and CDR2 is SVGEGT. The junction had 10 bases not matched to a gene; V was cut back by 5 bases and J by 7 bases.

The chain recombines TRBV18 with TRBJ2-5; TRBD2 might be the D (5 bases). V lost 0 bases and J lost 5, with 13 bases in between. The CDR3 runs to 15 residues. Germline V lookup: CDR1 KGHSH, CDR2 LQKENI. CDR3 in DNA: TGTGCCAGCTCACCACCGAACCCGGGCGGGGAGACCCAGTACTTC. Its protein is CASSPPNPGGETQYF.

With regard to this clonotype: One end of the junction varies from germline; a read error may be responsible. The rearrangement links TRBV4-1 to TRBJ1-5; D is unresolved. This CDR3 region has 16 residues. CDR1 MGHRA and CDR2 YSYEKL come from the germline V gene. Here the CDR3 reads CASSQVGKMRNQPQHF. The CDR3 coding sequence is TGCGCCAGCAGCCAAGTCGGCAAGATGAGGAATCAGCCTCAGCATTTT.

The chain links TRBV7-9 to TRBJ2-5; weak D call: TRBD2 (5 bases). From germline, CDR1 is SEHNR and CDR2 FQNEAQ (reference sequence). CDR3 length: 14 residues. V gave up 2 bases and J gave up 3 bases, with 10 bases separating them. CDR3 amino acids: CASSLRKEEETQYF. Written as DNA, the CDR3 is TGTGCCAGCAGCTTAAGGAAGGAGGAAGAGACCCAGTACTTC.

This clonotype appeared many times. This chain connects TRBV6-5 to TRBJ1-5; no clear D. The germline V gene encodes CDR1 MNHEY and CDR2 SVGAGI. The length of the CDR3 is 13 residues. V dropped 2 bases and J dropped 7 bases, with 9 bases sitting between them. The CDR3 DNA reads TGTGCCAGCAGTTACGGCAAGGGACAGCCCCAGCATTTT. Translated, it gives CASSYGKGQPQHF.

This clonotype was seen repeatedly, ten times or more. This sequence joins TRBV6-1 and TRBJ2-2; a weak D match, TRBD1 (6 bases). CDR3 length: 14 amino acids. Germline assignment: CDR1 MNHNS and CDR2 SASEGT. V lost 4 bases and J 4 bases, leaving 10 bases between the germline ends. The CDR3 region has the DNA TGTGCCAGCAGTGGCCTGACAGGCACCGGGGAGCTGTTTTTT. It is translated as CASSGLTGTGELFF.

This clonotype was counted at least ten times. The CDR3 here is CASSYLTNTGELFF. CDR3 coding DNA: TGCGCCAGCAGCTACCTGACCAACACCGGGGAGCTGTTTTTT. The chain links TRBV5-1 to TRBJ2-2; D is undetermined. Germline CDR1 reads SGHRS; CDR2 reads YFSETQ. The CDR3 contains 14 residues. Trimming stripped 3 bases from V and 2 bases from J, with 8 bases between.

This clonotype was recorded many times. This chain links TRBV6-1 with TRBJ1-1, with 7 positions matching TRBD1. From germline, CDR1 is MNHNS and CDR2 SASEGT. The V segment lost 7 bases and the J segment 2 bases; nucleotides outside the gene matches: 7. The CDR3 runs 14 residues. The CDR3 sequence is CASTEQGRNTEAFF. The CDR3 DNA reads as TGTGCCAGCACAGAACAGGGGCGTAACACTGAAGCTTTCTTT.

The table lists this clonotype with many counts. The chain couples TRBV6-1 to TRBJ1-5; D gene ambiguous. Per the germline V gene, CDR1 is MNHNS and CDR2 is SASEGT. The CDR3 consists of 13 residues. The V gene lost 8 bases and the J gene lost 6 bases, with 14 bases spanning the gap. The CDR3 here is CASSLIRAQPQHF. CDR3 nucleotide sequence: TGTGCCAGCTCCCTGATACGGGCTCAGCCCCAGCATTTT.

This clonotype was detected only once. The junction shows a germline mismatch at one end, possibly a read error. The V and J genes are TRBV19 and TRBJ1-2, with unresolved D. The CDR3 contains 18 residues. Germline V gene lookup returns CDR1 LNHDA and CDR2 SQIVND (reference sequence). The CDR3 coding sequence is TGTGCCAGTAGTATGGCCGCGATCAAAGGAGGCAGCCTCTATGGCTTCACCTTC. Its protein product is CASSMAAIKGGSLYGFTF.

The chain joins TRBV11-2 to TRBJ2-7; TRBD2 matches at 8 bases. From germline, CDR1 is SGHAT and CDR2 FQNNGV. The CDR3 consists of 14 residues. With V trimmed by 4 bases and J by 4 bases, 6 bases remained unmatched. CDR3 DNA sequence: TGTGCCAGCAGCTCGGGACTAGGAGGTTACGAGCAGTACTTC. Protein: CASSSGLGGYEQYF.

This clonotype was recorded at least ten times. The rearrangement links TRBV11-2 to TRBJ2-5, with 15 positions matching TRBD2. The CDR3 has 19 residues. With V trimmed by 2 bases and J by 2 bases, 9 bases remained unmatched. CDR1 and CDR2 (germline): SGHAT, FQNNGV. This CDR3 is CASSLPPGLAGGRQETQYF. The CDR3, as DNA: TGTGCCAGCAGCTTACCCCCGGGACTAGCGGGGGGTAGACAAGAGACCCAGTACTTC.

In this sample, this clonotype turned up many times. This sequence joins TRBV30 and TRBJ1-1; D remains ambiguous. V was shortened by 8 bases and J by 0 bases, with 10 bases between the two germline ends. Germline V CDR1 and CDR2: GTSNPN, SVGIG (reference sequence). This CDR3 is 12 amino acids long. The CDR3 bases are TGTGCCACGGACGGAATGAACACTGAAGCTTTCTTT. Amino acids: CATDGMNTEAFF.

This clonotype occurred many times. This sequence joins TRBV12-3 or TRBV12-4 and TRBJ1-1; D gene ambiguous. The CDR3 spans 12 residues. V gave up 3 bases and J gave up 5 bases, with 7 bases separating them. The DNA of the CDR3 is TGTGCCAGCAGTTTTTTTGGGACTGAAGCTTTCTTT. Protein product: CASSFFGTEAFF.

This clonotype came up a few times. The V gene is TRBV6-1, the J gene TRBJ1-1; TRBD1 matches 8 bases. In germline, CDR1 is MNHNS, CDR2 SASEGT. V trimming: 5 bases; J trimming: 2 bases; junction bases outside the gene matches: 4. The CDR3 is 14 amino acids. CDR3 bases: TGTGCCAGCAGTAGACAGGGGTCCAACACTGAAGCTTTCTTT. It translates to CASSRQGSNTEAFF.

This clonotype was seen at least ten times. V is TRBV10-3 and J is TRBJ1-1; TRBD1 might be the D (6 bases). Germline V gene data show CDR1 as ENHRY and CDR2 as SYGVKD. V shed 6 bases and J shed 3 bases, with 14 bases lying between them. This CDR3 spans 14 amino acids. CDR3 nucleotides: TGTGCCATCAGCCCACAGGGTGCCCACACTGAAGCTTTCTTT. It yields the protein CAISPQGAHTEAFF.

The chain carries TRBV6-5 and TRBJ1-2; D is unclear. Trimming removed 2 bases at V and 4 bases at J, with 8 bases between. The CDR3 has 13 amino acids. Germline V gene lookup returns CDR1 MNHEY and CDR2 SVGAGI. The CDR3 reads CASSYPGFYGYTF. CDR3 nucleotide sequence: TGTGCCAGCAGTTACCCGGGATTCTATGGCTACACCTTC.